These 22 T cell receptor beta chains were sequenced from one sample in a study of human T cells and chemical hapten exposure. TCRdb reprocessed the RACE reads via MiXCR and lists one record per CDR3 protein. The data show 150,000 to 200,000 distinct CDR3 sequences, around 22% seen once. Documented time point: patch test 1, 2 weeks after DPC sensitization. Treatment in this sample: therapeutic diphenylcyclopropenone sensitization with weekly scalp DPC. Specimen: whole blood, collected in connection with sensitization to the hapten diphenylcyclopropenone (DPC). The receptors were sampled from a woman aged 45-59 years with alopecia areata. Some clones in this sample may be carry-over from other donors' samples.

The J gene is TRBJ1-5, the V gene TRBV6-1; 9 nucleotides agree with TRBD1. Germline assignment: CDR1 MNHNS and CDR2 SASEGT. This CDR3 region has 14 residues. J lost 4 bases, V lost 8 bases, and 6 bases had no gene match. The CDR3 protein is CASAWTGDNQPQHF. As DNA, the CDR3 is TGTGCCAGCGCGTGGACAGGGGATAATCAGCCCCAGCATTTT.

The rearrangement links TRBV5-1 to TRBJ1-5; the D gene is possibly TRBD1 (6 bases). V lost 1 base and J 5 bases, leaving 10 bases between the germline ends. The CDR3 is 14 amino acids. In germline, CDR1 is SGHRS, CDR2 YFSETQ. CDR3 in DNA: TGCGCCAGCAGCTTGTCGCCAGGGGATCAGCCCCAGCATTTT. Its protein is CASSLSPGDQPQHF. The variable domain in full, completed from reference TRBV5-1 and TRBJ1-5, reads KAGVTQTPRYLIKTRGQQVTLSCSPISGHRSVSWYQQTPGQGLQFLFEYFSETQRNKGNFPGRFSGRQFSNSRSEMNVSTLELGDSALYLCASSLSPGDQPQHFGDGTRLSIL.

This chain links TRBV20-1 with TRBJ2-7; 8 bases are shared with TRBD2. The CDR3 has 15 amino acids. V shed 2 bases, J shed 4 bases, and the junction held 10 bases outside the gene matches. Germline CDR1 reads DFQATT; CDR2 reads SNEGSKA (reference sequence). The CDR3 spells CSARSLGLADYEQYF. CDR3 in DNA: TGCAGTGCTAGATCTCTCGGACTAGCAGATTACGAGCAGTACTTC.

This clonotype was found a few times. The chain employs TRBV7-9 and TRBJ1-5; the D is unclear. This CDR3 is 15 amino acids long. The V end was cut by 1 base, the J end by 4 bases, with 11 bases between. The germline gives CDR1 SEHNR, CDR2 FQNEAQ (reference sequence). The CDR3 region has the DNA TGTGCCAGCAGCTTAGGTGGGGTGGTAAATCAGCCCCAGCATTTT. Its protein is CASSLGGVVNQPQHF.

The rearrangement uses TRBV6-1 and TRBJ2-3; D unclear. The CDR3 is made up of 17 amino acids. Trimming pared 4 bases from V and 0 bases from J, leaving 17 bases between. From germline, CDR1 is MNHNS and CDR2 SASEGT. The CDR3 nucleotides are TGTGCCAGCAGTGCCGTCTCGGCGCCCGCTAGCACAGATACGCAGTATTTT. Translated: CASSAVSAPASTDTQYF.

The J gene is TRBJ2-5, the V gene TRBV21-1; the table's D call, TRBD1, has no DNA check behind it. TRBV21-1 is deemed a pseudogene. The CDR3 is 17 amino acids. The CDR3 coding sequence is TGTGCCAGCAGCAAAAATGAAGTTGGGACAAAACAAGAGACCCAGTACTTC. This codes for CASSKNEVGTKQETQYF.

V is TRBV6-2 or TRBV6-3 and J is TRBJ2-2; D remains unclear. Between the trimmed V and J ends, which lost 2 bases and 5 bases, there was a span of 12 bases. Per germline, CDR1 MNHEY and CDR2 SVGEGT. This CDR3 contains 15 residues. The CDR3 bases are TGTGCCAGCAGTTACAGTTCAACCTTGACCGGGGAGCTGTTTTTT. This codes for CASSYSSTLTGELFF.

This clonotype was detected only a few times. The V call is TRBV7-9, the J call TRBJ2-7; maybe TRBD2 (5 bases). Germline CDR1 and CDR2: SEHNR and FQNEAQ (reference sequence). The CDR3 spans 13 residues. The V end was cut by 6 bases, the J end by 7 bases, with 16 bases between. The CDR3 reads CASRRTGIEEQYF. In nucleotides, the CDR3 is TGTGCCAGCAGAAGGACTGGAATAGAGGAGCAGTACTTC.

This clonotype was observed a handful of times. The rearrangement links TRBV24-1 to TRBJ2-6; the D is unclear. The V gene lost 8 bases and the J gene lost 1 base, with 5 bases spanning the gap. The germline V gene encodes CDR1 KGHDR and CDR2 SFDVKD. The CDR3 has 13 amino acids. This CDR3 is CATMSSGANVLTF. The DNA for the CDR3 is TGTGCCACCATGAGTTCTGGGGCCAACGTCCTGACTTTC.

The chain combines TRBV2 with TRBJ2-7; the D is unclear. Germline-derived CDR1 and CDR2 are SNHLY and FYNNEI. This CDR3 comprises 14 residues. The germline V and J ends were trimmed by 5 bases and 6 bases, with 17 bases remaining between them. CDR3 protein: CASSNGPEWAEQYF. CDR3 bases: TGTGCCAGCAGTAATGGCCCTGAATGGGCCGAGCAGTACTTC.

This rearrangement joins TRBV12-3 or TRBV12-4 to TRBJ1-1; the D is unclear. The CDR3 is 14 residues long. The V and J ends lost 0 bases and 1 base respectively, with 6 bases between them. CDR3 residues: CASSLAQKNTEAFF. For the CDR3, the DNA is TGTGCCAGCAGTTTAGCACAGAAGAACACTGAAGCTTTCTTT.

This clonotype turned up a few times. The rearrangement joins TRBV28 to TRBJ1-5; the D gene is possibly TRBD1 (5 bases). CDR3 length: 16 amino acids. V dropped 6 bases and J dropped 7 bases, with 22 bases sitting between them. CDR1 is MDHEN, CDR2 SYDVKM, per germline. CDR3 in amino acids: CASRKFPGRRWQPQHF. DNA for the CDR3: TGTGCCAGCAGAAAATTTCCGGGACGTCGGTGGCAGCCCCAGCATTTT. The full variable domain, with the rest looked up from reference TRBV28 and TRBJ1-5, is DVKVTQSSRYLVKRTGEKVFLECVQDMDHENMFWYRQDPGLGLRLIYFSYDVKMKEKGDIPEGYSVSREKKERFSLILESASTNQTSMYLCASRKFPGRRWQPQHFGDGTRLSIL.

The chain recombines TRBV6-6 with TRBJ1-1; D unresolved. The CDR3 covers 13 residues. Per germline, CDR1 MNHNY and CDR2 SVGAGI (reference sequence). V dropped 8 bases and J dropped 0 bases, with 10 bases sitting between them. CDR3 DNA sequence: TGTGCCAGCGGGGTCGAGATGAACACTGAAGCTTTCTTT. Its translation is CASGVEMNTEAFF.

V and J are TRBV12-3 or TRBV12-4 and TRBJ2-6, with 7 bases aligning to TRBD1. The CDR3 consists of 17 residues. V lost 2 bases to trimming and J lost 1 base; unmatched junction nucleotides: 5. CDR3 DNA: TGTGCCAGCAGTTTAAGGACAGGCAGATCTGGGGCCAACGTCCTGACTTTC. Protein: CASSLRTGRSGANVLTF.

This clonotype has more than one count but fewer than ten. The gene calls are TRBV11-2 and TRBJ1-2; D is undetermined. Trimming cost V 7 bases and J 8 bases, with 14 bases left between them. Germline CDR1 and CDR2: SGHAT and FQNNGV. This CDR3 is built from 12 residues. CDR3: CASTDNSRGYTF. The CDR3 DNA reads TGTGCCAGCACCGACAACAGTCGGGGCTACACCTTC.

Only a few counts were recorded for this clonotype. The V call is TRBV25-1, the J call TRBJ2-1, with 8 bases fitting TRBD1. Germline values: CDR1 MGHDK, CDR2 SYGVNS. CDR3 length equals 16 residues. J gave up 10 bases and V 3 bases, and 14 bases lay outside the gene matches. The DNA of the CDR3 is TGTGCCAGCAGTGATCAGACCTCGACAGGGGCAGGGGAGCAGTTCTTC. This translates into CASSDQTSTGAGEQFF.

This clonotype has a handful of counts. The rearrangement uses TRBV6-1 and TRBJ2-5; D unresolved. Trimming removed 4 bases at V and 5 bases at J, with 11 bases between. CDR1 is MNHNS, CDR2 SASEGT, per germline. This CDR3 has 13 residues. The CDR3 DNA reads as TGTGCCAGCAGTGCACCAGAGAAGGAGACCCAGTACTTC. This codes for CASSAPEKETQYF.

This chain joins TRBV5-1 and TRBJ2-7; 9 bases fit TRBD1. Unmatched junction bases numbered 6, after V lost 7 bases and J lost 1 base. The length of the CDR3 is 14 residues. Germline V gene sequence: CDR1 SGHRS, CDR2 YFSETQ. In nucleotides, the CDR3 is TGCGCCAGCTTCGCCGGGACAGGGTCCTACGAGCAGTACTTC. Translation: CASFAGTGSYEQYF.

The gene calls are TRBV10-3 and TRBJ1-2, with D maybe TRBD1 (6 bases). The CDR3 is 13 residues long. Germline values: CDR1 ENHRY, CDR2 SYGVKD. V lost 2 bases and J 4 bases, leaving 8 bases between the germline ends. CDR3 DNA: TGTGCCATCAGTGAGACAGGGATCTATGGCTACACCTTC. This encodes CAISETGIYGYTF.

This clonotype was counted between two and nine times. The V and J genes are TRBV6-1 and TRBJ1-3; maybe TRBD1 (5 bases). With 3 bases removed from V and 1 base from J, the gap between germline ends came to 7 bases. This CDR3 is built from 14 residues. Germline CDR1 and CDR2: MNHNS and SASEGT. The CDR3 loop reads CASSDGTSGNTIYF. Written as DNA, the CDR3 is TGTGCCAGCAGTGATGGGACTTCTGGAAACACCATATATTTT.

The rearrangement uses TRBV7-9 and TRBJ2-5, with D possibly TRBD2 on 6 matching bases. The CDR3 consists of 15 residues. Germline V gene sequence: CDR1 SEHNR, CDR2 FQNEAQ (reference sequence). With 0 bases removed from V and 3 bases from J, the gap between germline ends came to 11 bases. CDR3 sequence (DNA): TGTGCCAGCAGCTTAGCGGTAGTAGCGGAAGAGACCCAGTACTTC. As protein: CASSLAVVAEETQYF.

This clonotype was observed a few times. For the CDR3, the DNA is TGTGCCAGCAGCTTAGGACAGCTCTCTGGAAACACCATATATTTT. Its protein product is CASSLGQLSGNTIYF. This rearrangement joins TRBV7-6 to TRBJ1-3, with D possibly TRBD1 on 5 matching bases. There are 15 residues in the CDR3. V was shortened by 1 base and J by 0 bases, with 7 bases between the two germline ends. The germline V gene encodes CDR1 SGHVS and CDR2 FNYEAQ.